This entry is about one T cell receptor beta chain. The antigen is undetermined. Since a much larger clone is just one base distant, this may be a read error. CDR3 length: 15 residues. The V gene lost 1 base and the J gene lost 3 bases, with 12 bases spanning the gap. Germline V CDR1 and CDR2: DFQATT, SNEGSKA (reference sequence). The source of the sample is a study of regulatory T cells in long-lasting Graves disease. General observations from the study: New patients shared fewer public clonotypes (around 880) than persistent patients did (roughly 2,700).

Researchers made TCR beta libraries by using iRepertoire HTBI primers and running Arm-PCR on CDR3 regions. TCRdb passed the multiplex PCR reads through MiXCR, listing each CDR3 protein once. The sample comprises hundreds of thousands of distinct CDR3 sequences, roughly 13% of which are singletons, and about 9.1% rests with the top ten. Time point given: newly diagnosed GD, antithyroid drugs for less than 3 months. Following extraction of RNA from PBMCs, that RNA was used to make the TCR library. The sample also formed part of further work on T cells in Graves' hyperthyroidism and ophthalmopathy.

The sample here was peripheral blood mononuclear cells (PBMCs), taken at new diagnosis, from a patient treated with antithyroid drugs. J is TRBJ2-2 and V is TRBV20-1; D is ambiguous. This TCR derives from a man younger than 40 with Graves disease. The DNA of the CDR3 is TGCAGTGCTAGAGGGAGTAGCCGGGACACCGGGGAGCTGTTTTTT. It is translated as CSARGSSRDTGELFF.